This passage covers 19 T cell receptor beta chains from one sample sequenced in a study of cytomegalovirus exposure and HLA in healthy donors. Use of 60 Vbeta and 13 Jbeta primers characterized the PCR. Produced via immunoSEQ multiplex PCR; TCRdb's table is partial and in-frame only. Of about 160,000 clones in the sample, around three quarters were seen once. The sample consisted of PBMCs. Receptors originate from a middle-aged man in good health and CMV-seropositive.

The chain couples TRBV5-1 to TRBJ2-5; D may be TRBD2 (6 bases). CDR1 and CDR2 (germline): SGHRS, YFSETQ. The V gene lost 5 bases and the J gene lost 2 bases, with 13 bases spanning the gap. The CDR3 is 14 residues long. This CDR3 is CASRSPGVQETQYF. CDR3 nucleotide sequence: TGCGCCAGCAGGAGCCCGGGGGTGCAAGAGACCCAGTACTTC.

This rearrangement joins TRBV27 to TRBJ1-6; TRBD1 aligns across 9 bases. V gave up 5 bases and J gave up 0 bases; unmatched junction bases: 8. The CDR3 consists of 18 residues. Germline CDR1 is MNHEY and CDR2 is SMNVEV (reference sequence). The chain's CDR3 is CASSPGTGYSSYNSPLHF. The CDR3 coding sequence is TGTGCCAGCAGTCCCGGGACAGGGTATAGCTCCTATAATTCACCCCTCCACTTT.

The sample holds one count of this clone. The genes are TRBV11-2 and TRBJ2-4; 13 nucleotides match TRBD2. The CDR3 is 17 amino acids. The germline CDR1 and CDR2 sequences are SGHAT and FQNNGV. The ends lost 5 bases at V and 5 bases at J; junction bases unmatched: 9. CDR3 coding DNA: TGTGCCAGCAGCCCGCGACTAGCGGGGGGTGGGGAAAACATTCAGTACTTC. Translated, it gives CASSPRLAGGGENIQYF.

This clone came up a few times. V is TRBV7-9 and J is TRBJ1-2; 7 bases match TRBD1. The germline CDR1 and CDR2 sequences are SEHNR and FQNEAQ (reference sequence). The V and J ends lost 4 bases and 2 bases, in that order; junction bases with no gene match: 7. This CDR3 is built from 15 residues. CDR3 in amino acids: CASSSQPTGNYGYTF. The CDR3 DNA reads as TGTGCCAGCAGCTCACAGCCGACAGGGAACTATGGCTACACCTTC.

This clone was observed a single time. This sequence joins TRBV7-9 and TRBJ2-3, with D tentatively TRBD2 (6 bases). Germline CDR1 SEHNR, CDR2 FQNEAQ (reference sequence). The CDR3 consists of 13 residues. V was trimmed by 7 bases and J by 5 bases, leaving 13 bases between them. CDR3 region: CASKEGYGDTQYF. The CDR3 DNA sequence: TGTGCCAGCAAGGAGGGGTACGGAGATACGCAGTATTTT.

The chain is built from TRBV9 and TRBJ2-1, with 9 nucleotides matching TRBD1. In germline, CDR1 is SGDLS, CDR2 YYNGEE. This CDR3 is built from 14 residues. V lost 3 bases to trimming and J lost 8 bases; unmatched junction nucleotides: 6. Here the CDR3 reads CASSARDRAYEQFF. CDR3 DNA sequence: TGTGCCAGCAGCGCGCGGGACAGGGCCTATGAGCAGTTCTTC.

This clone has a handful of counts. This rearrangement joins TRBV6-5 to TRBJ1-2; tentative D call: TRBD1 (5 bases). V lost 7 bases and J lost 2, with 11 bases in between. Germline lookup yields CDR1 MNHEY and CDR2 SVGAGI. This CDR3 region has 13 residues. The DNA for the CDR3 is TGTGCCAGCACTTCCACAGGAAACTATGGCTACACCTTC. Its translation is CASTSTGNYGYTF.

The CDR3: CASSYSRDTHEQYF. As DNA, the CDR3 is TGTGCCAGCAGTTACTCCCGGGACACCCACGAGCAGTACTTC. The chain has TRBV6-5 and TRBJ2-7; TRBD1 might be the D (6 bases). Germline assignment: CDR1 MNHEY and CDR2 SVGAGI. The CDR3 totals 14 residues. Trimming shortened V by 0 bases and J by 5 bases, and 11 bases separated the two germline ends.

CDR3 residues: CASSLVAGNQETQYF. The CDR3, as DNA: TGTGCCAGCAGCTTGGTGGCAGGGAACCAAGAGACCCAGTACTTC. This chain joins TRBV5-5 and TRBJ2-5, with D perhaps TRBD1 (5 bases). This CDR3 comprises 15 residues. From germline, CDR1 is SGHKS and CDR2 YYEKEE (reference sequence). V dropped 0 bases and J dropped 0 bases, with 9 bases sitting between them.

This clone turned up a few times. V is TRBV6-5 and J is TRBJ2-7; 7 bases line up with TRBD1. The CDR3 is made up of 14 amino acids. V shed 6 bases, J shed 7 bases, and the junction held 12 bases outside the gene matches. Germline CDR1 and CDR2: MNHEY and SVGAGI. The CDR3 DNA reads TGTGCCAGCAGCCAACTACGGGACAGAGGGGAGCAGTACTTC. It yields the protein CASSQLRDRGEQYF.

This clone has more than one count but fewer than ten. One end of the junction is discordant with germline, which a read error may explain. The chain uses TRBV7-7 and TRBJ1-6, with D maybe TRBD1 (5 bases). The CDR3 covers 15 residues. CDR1 and CDR2 from the germline V gene are SSHAT and FNYEAQ (reference sequence). CDR3 region: CASSSDPRGNSPLHF. DNA of the CDR3: TGTGCTAGCAGCTCGGACCCCCGGGGGAATTCACCCCTCCACTTT.

The chain combines TRBV29-1 with TRBJ2-6, with no clear D. The CDR3 sequence is 16 residues long. The germline CDR1 and CDR2 sequences are SQVTM and ANQGSEA. Deletions cut 6 bases from V and 0 bases from J, with 15 bases between. CDR3: CSVRSQEVSGANVLTF. The CDR3 DNA reads as TGCAGCGTCCGGAGCCAAGAGGTCTCTGGGGCCAACGTCCTGACTTTC.

The genes are TRBV5-8 and TRBJ1-1; 9 bases are a match to TRBD1. Losses at the gene ends were 5 bases for V and 3 bases for J; bases not matched to a gene: 5. This CDR3 has 14 residues. Germline-derived CDR1 and CDR2 are SGHTS and YDEGEE. The CDR3 nucleotides are TGTGCCAGCAGGTCCGGGACAGGGCACACTGAAGCTTTCTTT. Translating it yields CASRSGTGHTEAFF.

As concerns this clone: One end of the junction does not line up with germline, which may come from a read error. Written as DNA, the CDR3 is TGTGCTAGCAGCTTAGCGACCCCCGGGGAGACCCAGTACTTC. Translating it yields CASSLATPGETQYF. The rearrangement joins TRBV7-7 to TRBJ2-5; possible D gene TRBD2, 5 bases. CDR3 length: 14 amino acids. The germline V gene has CDR1 SSHAT and CDR2 FNYEAQ (reference sequence).

This clone was seen a handful of times. The chain combines TRBV5-1 with TRBJ1-5; D not resolved. This CDR3 spans 13 amino acids. Germline V gene sequence: CDR1 SGHRS, CDR2 YFSETQ. V was trimmed by 0 bases and J by 7 bases, leaving 8 bases between them. This CDR3 is CASSLDGAQPQHF. Written as DNA, the CDR3 is TGCGCCAGCAGCTTGGACGGAGCCCAGCCCCAGCATTTT.

The chain combines TRBV9 with TRBJ2-7; a weak D match, TRBD2 (6 bases). Germline V gene lookup returns CDR1 SGDLS and CDR2 YYNGEE. Trimming shortened V by 0 bases and J by 3 bases, and 13 bases separated the two germline ends. The CDR3 extends over 15 amino acids. As DNA, the CDR3 is TGTGCCAGCAGCGTAGGGGGGGAAGGAAGCTACGAGCAGTACTTC. It encodes CASSVGGEGSYEQYF.

This chain uses TRBV6-5 with TRBJ2-5, with D perhaps TRBD1 (7 bases). Trimming removed 4 bases at V and 5 bases at J, with 14 bases between. The CDR3 is 14 amino acids. CDR1 and CDR2 (germline): MNHEY, SVGAGI. The CDR3 region has the DNA TGTGCCAGCAGTTGGGGGGTCAGGGGGGAGACCCAGTACTTC. Translated: CASSWGVRGETQYF.

The chain recombines TRBV4-1 with TRBJ2-3; TRBD1 matches 10 bases. The germline V gene has CDR1 MGHRA and CDR2 YSYEKL. The CDR3 consists of 17 residues. V shed 3 bases and J 2 bases; nucleotides not matched to a gene: 8. Written as DNA, the CDR3 is TGCGCCAGCAGCCAGGCCGGGACAGGGGCATACACAGATACGCAGTATTTT. Translated, it gives CASSQAGTGAYTDTQYF.

The rearrangement joins TRBV9 to TRBJ2-3; 8 bases align to TRBD2. V was pared by 2 bases and J by 5 bases, with 4 bases of the junction left unmatched. Germline loops: CDR1 SGDLS, CDR2 YYNGEE. CDR3 size: 14 residues. The CDR3 reads CASSVGGAGDTQYF. The CDR3 bases are TGTGCCAGCAGCGTCGGGGGGGCTGGAGATACGCAGTATTTT.